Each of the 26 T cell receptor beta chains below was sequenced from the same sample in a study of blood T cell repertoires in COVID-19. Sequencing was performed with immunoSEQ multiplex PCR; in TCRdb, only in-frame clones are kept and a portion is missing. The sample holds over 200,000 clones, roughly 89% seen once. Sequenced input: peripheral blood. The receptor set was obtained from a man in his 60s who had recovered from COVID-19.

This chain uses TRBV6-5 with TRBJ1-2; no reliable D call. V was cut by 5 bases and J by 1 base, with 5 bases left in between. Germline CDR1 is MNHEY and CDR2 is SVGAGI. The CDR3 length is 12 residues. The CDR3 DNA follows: TGTGCCAGCAGTCCCAGTAACTATGGCTACACCTTC. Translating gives CASSPSNYGYTF.

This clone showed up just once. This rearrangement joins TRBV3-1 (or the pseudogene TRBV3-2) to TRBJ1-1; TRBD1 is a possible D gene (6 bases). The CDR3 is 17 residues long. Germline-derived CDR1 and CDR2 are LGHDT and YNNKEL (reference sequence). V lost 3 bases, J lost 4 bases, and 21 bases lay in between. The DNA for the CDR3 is TGTGCCAGCAGCCAGGCGGTCTACAGGGATTGGCCCACTGAAGCTTTCTTT. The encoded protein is CASSQAVYRDWPTEAFF.

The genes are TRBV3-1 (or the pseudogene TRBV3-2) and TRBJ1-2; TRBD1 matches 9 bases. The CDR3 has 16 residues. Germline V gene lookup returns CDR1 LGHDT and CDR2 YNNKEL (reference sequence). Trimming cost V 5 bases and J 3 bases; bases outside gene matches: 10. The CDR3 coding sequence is TGTGCCAGCAGCAACAGGGGGCGTCTGGGTGACTATGGCTACACCTTC. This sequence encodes CASSNRGRLGDYGYTF.

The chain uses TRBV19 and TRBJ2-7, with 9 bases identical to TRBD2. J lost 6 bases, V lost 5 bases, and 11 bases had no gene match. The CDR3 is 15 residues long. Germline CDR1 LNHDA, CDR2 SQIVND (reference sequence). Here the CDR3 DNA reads TGTGCCAGTAGTGCGGAGGCGGGAGGGAGGCGCGAGCAGTACTTC. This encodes CASSAEAGGRREQYF.

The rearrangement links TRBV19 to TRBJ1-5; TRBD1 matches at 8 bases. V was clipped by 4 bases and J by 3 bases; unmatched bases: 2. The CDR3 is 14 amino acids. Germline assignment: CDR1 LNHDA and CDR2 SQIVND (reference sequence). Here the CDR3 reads CASSTTGANQPQHF. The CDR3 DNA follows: TGTGCCAGTAGTACGACAGGGGCCAATCAGCCCCAGCATTTT.

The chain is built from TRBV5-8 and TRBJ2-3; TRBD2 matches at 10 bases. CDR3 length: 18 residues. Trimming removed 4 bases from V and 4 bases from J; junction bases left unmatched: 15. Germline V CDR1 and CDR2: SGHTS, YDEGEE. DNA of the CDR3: TGTGCCAGCAGCCGAGATTTATCGAGCGGGGGGGCCGCAGATACGCAGTATTTT. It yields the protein CASSRDLSSGGAADTQYF. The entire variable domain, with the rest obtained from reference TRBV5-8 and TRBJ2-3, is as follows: EAGVTQSPTHLIKTRGQQATLRCSPISGHTSVYWYQQALGLGLQFLLWYDEGEERNRGNFPPRFSGRQFPNYSSELNVNALELEDSALYLCASSRDLSSGGAADTQYFGPGTRLTVL.

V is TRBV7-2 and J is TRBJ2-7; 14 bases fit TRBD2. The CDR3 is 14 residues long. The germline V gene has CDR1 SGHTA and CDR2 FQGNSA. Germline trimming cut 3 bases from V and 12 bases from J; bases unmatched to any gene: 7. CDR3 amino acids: CASSFGLAGGPMYF. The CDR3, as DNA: TGTGCCAGCAGCTTCGGACTAGCGGGGGGACCGATGTACTTC.

The CDR3: CASSPLGAEGSGELFF. As DNA, the CDR3 is TGTGCCAGCAGTCCGCTAGGTGCGGAAGGATCCGGGGAGCTGTTTTTT. The rearrangement links TRBV25-1 to TRBJ2-2; no reliable D call. Trimming shortened V by 5 bases and J by 6 bases, and 19 bases separated the two germline ends. Germline V lookup: CDR1 MGHDK, CDR2 SYGVNS. The CDR3 is made up of 16 amino acids.

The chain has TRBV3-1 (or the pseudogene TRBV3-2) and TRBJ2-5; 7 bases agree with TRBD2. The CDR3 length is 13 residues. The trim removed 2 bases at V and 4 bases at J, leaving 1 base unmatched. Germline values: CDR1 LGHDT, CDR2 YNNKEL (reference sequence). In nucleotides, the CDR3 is TGTGCCAGCAGCCAACGGGGGGTAGAGACCCAGTACTTC. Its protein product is CASSQRGVETQYF.

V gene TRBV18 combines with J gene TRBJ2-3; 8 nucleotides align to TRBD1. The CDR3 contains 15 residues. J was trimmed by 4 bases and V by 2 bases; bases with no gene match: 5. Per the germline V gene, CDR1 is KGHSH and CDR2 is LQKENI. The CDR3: CASSPRTGSADTQYF. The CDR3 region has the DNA TGTGCCAGCTCACCAAGGACAGGGTCGGCAGATACGCAGTATTTT.

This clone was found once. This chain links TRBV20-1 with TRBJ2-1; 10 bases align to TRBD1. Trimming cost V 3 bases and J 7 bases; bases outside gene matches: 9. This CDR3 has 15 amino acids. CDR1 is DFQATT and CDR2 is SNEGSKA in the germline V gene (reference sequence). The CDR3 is CSASSADRGRNEQFF. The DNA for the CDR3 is TGCAGTGCTAGTTCCGCGGACAGGGGGAGGAATGAGCAGTTCTTC.

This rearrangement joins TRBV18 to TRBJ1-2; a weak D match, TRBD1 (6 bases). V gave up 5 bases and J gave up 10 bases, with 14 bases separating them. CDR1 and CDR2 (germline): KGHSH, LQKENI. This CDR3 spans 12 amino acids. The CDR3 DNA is TGTGCCAGCTCAGCGGACAGCTCCTACTACACCTTC. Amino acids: CASSADSSYYTF.

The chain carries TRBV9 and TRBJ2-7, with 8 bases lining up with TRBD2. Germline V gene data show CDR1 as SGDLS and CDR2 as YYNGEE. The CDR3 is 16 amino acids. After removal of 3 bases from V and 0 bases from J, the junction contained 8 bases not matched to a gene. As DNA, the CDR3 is TGTGCCAGCAGCGCGGGAGGGGGACGGAACTCCTACGAGCAGTACTTC. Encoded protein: CASSAGGGRNSYEQYF.

CDR3 in DNA: TGTGCCAGCAGCTTATGGGGGGCCGGGACTAAACCCCAGCATTTT. Translated: CASSLWGAGTKPQHF. The genes are TRBV11-3 and TRBJ1-5; possible D gene TRBD1, 6 bases. In germline, CDR1 is SGHNT, CDR2 YENEEA. The CDR3 loop spans 15 amino acids. V dropped 2 bases and J dropped 10 bases, with 18 bases sitting between them.

The CDR3 protein is CASSPRQGAQYEQFF. The CDR3 DNA reads TGTGCCAGCAGCCCCCGACAGGGGGCGCAATATGAGCAGTTCTTC. V usage is TRBV9 and J usage is TRBJ2-1; 10 nucleotides agree with TRBD1. This CDR3 spans 15 amino acids. V trimming: 4 bases; J trimming: 8 bases; junction bases outside the gene matches: 9. Germline CDR1 is SGDLS and CDR2 is YYNGEE.

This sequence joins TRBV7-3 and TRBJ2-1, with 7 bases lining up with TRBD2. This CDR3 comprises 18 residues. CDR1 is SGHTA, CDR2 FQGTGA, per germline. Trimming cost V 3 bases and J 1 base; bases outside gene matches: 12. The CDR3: CASSFRPSSGLSYNEQFF. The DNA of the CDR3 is TGTGCCAGCAGCTTCCGTCCGTCTAGCGGTTTGTCCTACAATGAGCAGTTCTTC.

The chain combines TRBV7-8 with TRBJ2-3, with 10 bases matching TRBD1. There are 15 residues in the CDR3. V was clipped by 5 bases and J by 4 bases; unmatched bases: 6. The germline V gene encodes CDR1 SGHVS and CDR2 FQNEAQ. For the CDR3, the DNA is TGTGCCAGCAGCCGGGGACAGGGGAGCGCAGATACGCAGTATTTT. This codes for CASSRGQGSADTQYF.

The CDR3 DNA reads as TGTGCCAGCAGCACAGGGAAGGCAGAAGGCTACACCTTC. Its protein is CASSTGKAEGYTF. V is TRBV28 and J is TRBJ1-2; D is possibly TRBD1 (6 bases). Germline V gene lookup returns CDR1 MDHEN and CDR2 SYDVKM. Trimming took off 6 bases at V and 8 bases at J, with 16 bases between the two ends. There are 13 residues in the CDR3.

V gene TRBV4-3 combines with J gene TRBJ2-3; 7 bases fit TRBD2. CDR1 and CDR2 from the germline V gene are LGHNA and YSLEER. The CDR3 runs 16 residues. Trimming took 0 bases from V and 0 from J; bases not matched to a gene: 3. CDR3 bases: TGCGCCAGCAGCCAAGATTGGCGGGGGAGCACAGATACGCAGTATTTT. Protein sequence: CASSQDWRGSTDTQYF.

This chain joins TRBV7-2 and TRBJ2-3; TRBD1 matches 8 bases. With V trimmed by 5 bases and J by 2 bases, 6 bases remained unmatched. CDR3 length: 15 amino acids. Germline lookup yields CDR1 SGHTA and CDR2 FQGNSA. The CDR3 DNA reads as TGTGCCAGCAGCCCCCGGGACAGGTACACAGATACGCAGTATTTT. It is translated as CASSPRDRYTDTQYF.

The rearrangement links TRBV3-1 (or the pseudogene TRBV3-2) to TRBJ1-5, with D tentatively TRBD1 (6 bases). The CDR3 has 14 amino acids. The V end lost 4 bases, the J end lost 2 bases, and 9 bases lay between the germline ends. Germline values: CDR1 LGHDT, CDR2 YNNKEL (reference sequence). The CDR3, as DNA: TGTGCCAGCAGCCTCGGGGGGCGCAATCAGCCCCAGCATTTT. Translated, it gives CASSLGGRNQPQHF.

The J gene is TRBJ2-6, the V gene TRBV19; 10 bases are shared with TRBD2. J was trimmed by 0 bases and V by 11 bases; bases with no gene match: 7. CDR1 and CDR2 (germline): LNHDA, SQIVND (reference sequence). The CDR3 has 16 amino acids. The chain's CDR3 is CAGWTSGYSGANVLTF. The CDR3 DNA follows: TGTGCCGGGTGGACTAGCGGATACTCTGGGGCCAACGTCCTGACTTTC.

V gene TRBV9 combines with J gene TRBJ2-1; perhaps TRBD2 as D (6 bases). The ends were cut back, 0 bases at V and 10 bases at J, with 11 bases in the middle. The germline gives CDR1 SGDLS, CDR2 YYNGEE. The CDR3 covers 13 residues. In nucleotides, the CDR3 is TGTGCCAGCAGCGTAGATGTACGGGGGGAGCAGTTCTTC. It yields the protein CASSVDVRGEQFF.

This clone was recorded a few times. The CDR3 DNA reads as TGCGCCAGCAGCCAAGGCGGGGGAACAACTAATGAAAAACTGTTTTTT. Protein: CASSQGGGTTNEKLFF. The chain employs TRBV4-1 and TRBJ1-4; maybe TRBD1 (5 bases). The CDR3 runs to 16 residues. The V gene's germline CDR1 is MGHRA and CDR2 YSYEKL. Trimming cost V 1 base and J 0 bases, with 9 bases left between them.

CDR3 nucleotides: TGTGCCAGCTCGTCTACAGGGGGCGGTGGAGATACGCAGTATTTT. It is translated as CASSSTGGGGDTQYF. The chain employs TRBV18 and TRBJ2-3; TRBD1 aligns across 9 bases. This CDR3 is built from 15 residues. V was clipped by 6 bases and J by 5 bases; unmatched bases: 9. Germline CDR1 KGHSH, CDR2 LQKENI.

This chain's CDR3 is CASSRTDGELFF. CDR3 in DNA: TGTGCCAGCAGCCGGACTGACGGGGAGCTGTTTTTT. The chain recombines TRBV7-9 with TRBJ2-2; tentatively, D is TRBD2 (5 bases). The CDR3 runs to 12 residues. The germline V gene has CDR1 SEHNR and CDR2 FQNEAQ (reference sequence). Trimming removed 5 bases from V and 7 bases from J, with 8 bases in between.